The clone carrying this T cell receptor beta chain was counted many times. The data derive from a study of blood T cells in healthy people across ages. Every donor gave 8.5 to 10 milliliters of peripheral blood. The authors ran a second PCR of 7 to 11 cycles using a sample-barcoded 5' primer and a J-beta primer mix. One entry per CDR3 protein results from TCRdb running MiXCR on the 5' RACE reads. The sample contains about 1.6 million distinct CDR3 sequences, almost 35% of which appear only once. The CDR3 sequence is 13 residues long. With 2 bases removed from V and 5 bases from J, the gap between germline ends came to 9 bases. The germline gives CDR1 MGHRA, CDR2 YSYEKL.

The sequence was obtained from a woman aged 30 to 39 in good health. The rearrangement joins TRBV4-1 to TRBJ2-5; D gene unclear. Sequenced input: blood. CDR3 nucleotides: TGCGCCAGCAGCCAATTGAGGCGGGAGACCCAGTACTTC. Its translation is CASSQLRRETQYF.